This T cell receptor (beta chain) emerged from a study of HIV-infected patients and healthy controls. Via MiXCR, TCRdb re-called the 5' RACE reads, giving one row per CDR3 protein. The sample gives roughly 20,000 distinct CDR3 sequences, about 16% of which show up once; approximately 24% is in the top ten. From germline, CDR1 is MNHEY and CDR2 SVGEGT. The ends were cut back, 5 bases at V and 7 bases at J, with 16 bases in the middle. The CDR3 consists of 14 residues. The chain combines TRBV6-2 or TRBV6-3 with TRBJ2-3, with D possibly TRBD1 on 5 matching bases. The TCR originated in a human donor in good health. The sequenced sample was CD8+ T cells from blood. The CDR3 region has the DNA TGTGCCAGCAGTCTAGACAGTGACCTTAATACGCAGTATTTT. This translates into CASSLDSDLNTQYF.